The next 17 T cell receptor beta chains were all read from a single sample in a study of beta chain features in type 1 diabetes (dated by TCRdb to 2017 to 2018). General study outcomes and caveats: In all four CD4+ subsets, TCRB CDR3 length was moderately but significantly shorter in type 1 diabetes patients.

To prepare the library, the immunoSEQ multiplex PCR assay was applied. The entire amount of isolated RNA was reverse transcribed using the High Capacity cDNA Reverse Transcription Kit, so the sequenced TCRB transcripts were expressed ones. Entries here come from immuneACCESS through TCRdb and include only in-frame sequences with V and J called. Some clones fail to appear in such tables; in the studies checked, an unresolved V gene covers under half of the shortfall, and the cause of the remainder is unknown. The sample yields a few hundred thousand clones; roughly 9.8% were counted once. The ten largest clonotypes hold roughly 0.54% of the sample. Their target antigens are unknown. Input material: central memory CD4+ T cells from blood. The receptors originated from a man younger than 40 with type 1 diabetes.

The sample holds many counts of this clone. The gene calls are TRBV7-2 and TRBJ1-5, with D unclear. V lost 4 bases to trimming and J lost 9 bases, with 10 bases between them. Germline values: CDR1 SGHTA, CDR2 FQGNSA. The CDR3 is 12 residues long. The DNA of the CDR3 is TGTGCCAGCAGCTCTTTGGATGGGCCCCAGCATTTT. Translating it yields CASSSLDGPQHF.

The V call is TRBV30, the J call TRBJ2-7; tentative D call: TRBD1 (5 bases). The CDR3 covers 15 residues. V dropped 0 bases and J dropped 0 bases, with 12 bases sitting between them. Germline assignment: CDR1 GTSNPN and CDR2 SVGIG (reference sequence). Here the CDR3 reads CAWSVLGRFSYEQYF. The CDR3 DNA sequence: TGTGCCTGGAGTGTACTGGGGCGTTTCTCCTACGAGCAGTACTTC.

V usage is TRBV7-9 and J usage is TRBJ1-4; TRBD1 aligns across 7 bases. V lost 0 bases and J lost 8; bases outside the gene matches: 3. The CDR3 loop spans 14 amino acids. Germline V gene data show CDR1 as SEHNR and CDR2 as FQNEAQ (reference sequence). DNA for the CDR3: TGTGCCAGCAGCTTAGCCAGGGGGTGGGAAAAACTGTTTTTT. Encoded protein: CASSLARGWEKLFF.

This clone was counted at least ten times. This sequence joins TRBV28 and TRBJ1-4; D not resolved. V lost 4 bases, J lost 8 bases, and 17 bases lay in between. The V gene's germline CDR1 is MDHEN and CDR2 SYDVKM. This CDR3 contains 15 residues. CDR3 protein: CASSSMGRTPEKLFF. For the CDR3, the DNA is TGTGCCAGCAGTTCTATGGGTCGGACTCCAGAAAAACTGTTTTTT. Variable domain in full (rest from reference TRBV28 and TRBJ1-4): DVKVTQSSRYLVKRTGEKVFLECVQDMDHENMFWYRQDPGLGLRLIYFSYDVKMKEKGDIPEGYSVSREKKERFSLILESASTNQTSMYLCASSSMGRTPEKLFFGSGTQLSVL.

This chain uses TRBV30 with TRBJ2-1; no definite D call. The CDR3 consists of 13 residues. The V and J ends lost 4 bases and 0 bases respectively, with 7 bases between them. CDR1 and CDR2 from the germline V gene are GTSNPN and SVGIG (reference sequence). The CDR3 region is CAWTESSYNEQFF. The CDR3 DNA reads TGTGCCTGGACGGAAAGCTCCTACAATGAGCAGTTCTTC.

This clone has a handful of counts. The V call is TRBV5-1, the J call TRBJ1-1, with D perhaps matching TRBD1 (6 bases). Trimming pared 4 bases from V and 1 base from J, leaving 17 bases between. From germline, CDR1 is SGHRS and CDR2 YFSETQ. The CDR3 spans 16 residues. The CDR3 loop reads CASSRPQGATNTEAFF. In nucleotides, the CDR3 is TGCGCCAGCAGCAGACCACAGGGCGCCACGAACACTGAAGCTTTCTTT.

This chain links TRBV6-5 with TRBJ1-1; no definite D call. Germline assignment: CDR1 MNHEY and CDR2 SVGAGI. V lost 2 bases to trimming and J lost 1 base, with 8 bases between them. The CDR3 has 14 residues. CDR3 amino acids: CASSYTNKNTEAFF. In DNA form, the CDR3 reads TGTGCCAGCAGTTACACGAACAAGAACACTGAAGCTTTCTTT.

Concerning this clone itself: The same CDR3 is also encoded by other DNA sequences in this sample. The chain combines TRBV19 with TRBJ1-2, with 9 bases identical to TRBD1. The ends lost 4 bases at V and 1 base at J; junction bases unmatched: 4. Germline-derived CDR1 and CDR2 are LNHDA and SQIVND (reference sequence). The CDR3 sequence is 15 residues long. In nucleotides, the CDR3 is TGTGCCAGTAGTAGCCCGGGACAGGGTAACTATGGCTACACCTTC. This encodes CASSSPGQGNYGYTF.

This clone was seen a handful of times. V usage is TRBV11-2 and J usage is TRBJ2-1, with 10 bases matching TRBD1. Germline CDR1 is SGHAT and CDR2 is FQNNGV. V gave up 5 bases and J gave up 14 bases; unmatched junction bases: 6. The CDR3 totals 12 residues. The DNA of the CDR3 is TGTGCCAGCAGCCTGGACAGGGGGGGAGAGTTCTTC. As protein: CASSLDRGGEFF.

A word on this clone: This CDR3 is also generated by other DNA sequences in the sample. The V and J genes are TRBV18 and TRBJ2-7; D gene unclear. The germline V gene encodes CDR1 KGHSH and CDR2 LQKENI. The CDR3 contains 13 residues. V lost 1 base, J lost 0 bases, and 4 bases lay in between. CDR3 DNA: TGTGCCAGCTCACCACAGGGCTCCTACGAGCAGTACTTC. Its protein product is CASSPQGSYEQYF.

This clone was counted ten times or more. The V call is TRBV6-1, the J call TRBJ2-7; the D gene could be TRBD1 or TRBD2 (6 bases each). The CDR3 runs 14 residues. From germline, CDR1 is MNHNS and CDR2 SASEGT. V was pared by 6 bases and J by 2 bases, with 14 bases between. DNA of the CDR3: TGTGCCAGCAGGGCAGGACGGGGGCCCTACGAGCAGTACTTC. Translated, it gives CASRAGRGPYEQYF.

The table lists this clone with a few counts. V is TRBV6-1 and J is TRBJ1-5; TRBD1 is a possible D gene (5 bases). The CDR3 runs 15 residues. Germline CDR1 is MNHNS and CDR2 is SASEGT. V shed 3 bases and J shed 5 bases, with 14 bases lying between them. Here the CDR3 DNA reads TGTGCCAGCAGTGAGGTGACAGCCGTTTATCAGCCCCAGCATTTT. Amino acids: CASSEVTAVYQPQHF.

This clone was picked up a small number of times. One junction end does not reproduce the germline sequence, and a read error may be involved. The chain employs TRBV5-1 and TRBJ2-7; 11 positions match TRBD2. This CDR3 contains 14 residues. In germline, CDR1 is SGHRS, CDR2 YFSETQ. The CDR3 nucleotides read TGCGCCAGCAGCTTGCCCTATTCGGGACTAGCGGAGACCTTC. This sequence encodes CASSLPYSGLAETF.

The rearrangement joins TRBV7-9 to TRBJ2-1; tentatively, D is TRBD1 or TRBD2 (5 bases each). The CDR3 sequence is 15 residues long. The germline V and J ends were trimmed by 3 bases and 7 bases, with 16 bases remaining between them. Germline V gives CDR1 SEHNR, CDR2 FQNEAQ (reference sequence). CDR3 in DNA: TGTGCCAGCAGCTTCTCCGGGACGCCTCAAAATGAGCAGTTCTTC. It is translated as CASSFSGTPQNEQFF.

This clone was found a few times. The chain links TRBV28 to TRBJ2-7; 15 nucleotides match TRBD2. The CDR3 totals 14 residues. Germline V gene sequence: CDR1 MDHEN, CDR2 SYDVKM. With V trimmed by 8 bases and J by 3 bases, 2 bases remained unmatched. CDR3: CASWGLAGGYEQYF. CDR3 DNA: TGTGCCAGCTGGGGACTAGCGGGGGGCTACGAGCAGTACTTC.

In this sample, this clone turned up a few times. This chain joins TRBV11-2 and TRBJ2-1; no reliable D call. The germline V gene encodes CDR1 SGHAT and CDR2 FQNNGV. CDR3 length equals 10 residues. Trimming took off 3 bases at V and 6 bases at J, with 0 bases between the two ends. This chain's CDR3 is CASSFNEQFF. The CDR3, as DNA: TGTGCCAGCAGCTTCAATGAGCAGTTCTTC.

The chain combines TRBV27 with TRBJ2-3, with D tentatively TRBD2 (7 bases). The CDR3 length is 16 residues. In germline, CDR1 is MNHEY, CDR2 SMNVEV (reference sequence). Between the trimmed V and J ends, which lost 7 bases and 0 bases, there was a span of 17 bases. Here the CDR3 DNA reads TGTGCCAGCAAGGGGGGGGGAGCCCCTAGCACAGATACGCAGTATTTT. Translated: CASKGGGAPSTDTQYF.